The clone carrying this TCR beta chain was observed a handful of times. The antigen is undetermined. This sample was included in a study of early T cells in non-severe SARS-CoV-2 infection. Study-wide background: Alpha and beta chains were unpaired, from unsorted whole-blood bulk RNA.

Study results and limitations: There was a bias toward anti-spike CD8 responses in VDJdb matching, which missed private and CD4 specificities.

The CDR3 totals 14 residues. Germline V lookup: CDR1 SQVTM, CDR2 ANQGSEA. V was cut by 6 bases and J by 1 base, with 15 bases left in between. Molecules of cDNA were individually given unique molecular identifiers that were attached to them. TCRdb re-called the 5' RACE reads through MiXCR, storing one row per CDR3 protein. Of over 35,000 distinct CDR3 sequences listed, about 6% are singletons. The chain combines TRBV29-1 with TRBJ2-5; weak D call: TRBD2 (6 bases). Sample: whole blood, taken at baseline. The sequence was collected from an adult who was a healthcare worker with PCR-confirmed SARS-CoV-2 infection or an uninfected control (not recorded which). This chain's CDR3 is CSVRGSPLQETQYF. As DNA, the CDR3 is TGCAGCGTCCGGGGGTCACCCCTCCAAGAGACCCAGTACTTC.